Below, 22 T cell receptor beta chains from the same sample are listed, as sequenced in a study of Ad26.COV2.S vaccination and SARS-CoV-2 variants. The data were produced by immunoSEQ multiplex PCR, yet TCRdb's version contains in-frame clones alone and is incomplete. The repertoire holds 87,000 or so clones, with about four fifths as singletons. The sample was peripheral blood, taken after recovery from COVID-19. The receptor set was obtained from a human donor who had recovered from COVID-19.

The CDR3: CASSLVRGRKTDTQYF. CDR3 nucleotide sequence: TGTGCCAGCAGCTTGGTCCGCGGGAGAAAGACAGATACGCAGTATTTT. The chain uses TRBV5-6 and TRBJ2-3, with 7 bases fitting TRBD2. CDR3 length: 16 amino acids. The junction had 7 bases not matched to a gene; V was cut back by 0 bases and J by 3 bases. Per germline, CDR1 SGHDT and CDR2 YYEEEE.

The chain has TRBV6-2 or TRBV6-3 and TRBJ2-7, with D perhaps assigned TRBD1 or TRBD2 (5 bases each). The CDR3 is made up of 16 amino acids. Germline loops: CDR1 MNHEY, CDR2 SVGEGT. Trimming stripped 5 bases from V and 0 bases from J, with 17 bases between. The CDR3 reads CASSDPRDGYSYEQYF. The DNA of the CDR3 is TGTGCCAGCAGTGACCCTCGGGACGGTTACTCCTACGAGCAGTACTTC.

The chain employs TRBV24-1 and TRBJ2-4; a possible D gene is TRBD1 (5 bases). V dropped 3 bases and J dropped 10 bases, with 18 bases sitting between them. Germline V gene lookup returns CDR1 KGHDR and CDR2 SFDVKD. The CDR3 runs 15 residues. The CDR3 is CATSDGLGRAEIQYF. As DNA, the CDR3 is TGTGCCACCAGTGATGGCCTCGGCAGGGCAGAAATTCAGTACTTC.

A remark on this clone: A junction boundary mismatches the germline segment, possibly from a read error. V and J are TRBV28 and TRBJ1-1, with no clear D. The length of the CDR3 is 15 residues. The V gene's germline CDR1 is MDHEN and CDR2 SYDVKM. As DNA, the CDR3 is TGTGCCAGCAGTTTTCCGGGGTACAAAAACAATGAAGCTTTCTTT. Encoded protein: CASSFPGYKNNEAFF. Together with reference TRBV28 and TRBJ1-1, the CDR3 gives the full variable domain: DVKVTQSSRYLVKRTGEKVFLECVQDMDHENMFWYRQDPGLGLRLIYFSYDVKMKEKGDIPEGYSVSREKKERFSLILESASTNQTSMYLCASSFPGYKNNEAFFGQGTRLTVV.

As DNA, the CDR3 is TGTGCCAGCAGCCGTGCAGGGGTGAAGAACTCTGGGGCCAACGTCCTGACTTTC. Translation: CASSRAGVKNSGANVLTF. The chain has TRBV3-1 (or the pseudogene TRBV3-2) and TRBJ2-6; the D gene is possibly TRBD1 (6 bases). This CDR3 spans 18 amino acids. Germline values: CDR1 LGHDT, CDR2 YNNKEL (reference sequence). V gave up 4 bases and J gave up 0 bases, with 16 bases separating them.

A word on this clone: This specimen includes other DNA sequences encoding the same CDR3. The rearrangement links TRBV24-1 to TRBJ2-7; D ambiguous. The CDR3 is made up of 11 amino acids. The germline CDR1 and CDR2 sequences are KGHDR and SFDVKD. With 1 base removed from V and 6 bases from J, the gap between germline ends came to 3 bases. CDR3 bases: TGTGCCACCAGTGATTTCGGCGAGCAGTACTTC. Amino acids: CATSDFGEQYF.

V and J are TRBV5-6 and TRBJ1-2; D is unresolved. The CDR3 consists of 13 residues. The V end lost 4 bases, the J end lost 6 bases, and 13 bases lay between the germline ends. CDR1 SGHDT and CDR2 YYEEEE come from the germline V gene. The CDR3 coding sequence is TGTGCCAGCAGCGGCGGGGTAGTGAATGGCTACACCTTC. It yields the protein CASSGGVVNGYTF.

This chain uses TRBV18 with TRBJ1-1; no definite D call. Trimming shortened V by 1 base and J by 5 bases, and 8 bases separated the two germline ends. The CDR3 is made up of 13 amino acids. Per germline, CDR1 KGHSH and CDR2 LQKENI. CDR3 in DNA: TGTGCCAGCTCACCACGCGGAGGGACTGAAGCTTTCTTT. Translating it yields CASSPRGGTEAFF.

The rearrangement links TRBV6-6 to TRBJ1-2, with D possibly being TRBD1 (5 bases). There are 14 residues in the CDR3. Germline values: CDR1 MNHNY, CDR2 SVGAGI (reference sequence). Trimming stripped 6 bases from V and 0 bases from J, with 11 bases between. CDR3 DNA sequence: TGTGCCAGCAGCCTGGGACTTCCTAACTATGGCTACACCTTC. Translating it yields CASSLGLPNYGYTF.

V usage is TRBV6-1 and J usage is TRBJ2-7; the D gene is possibly TRBD2 (5 bases). The V and J ends lost 3 bases and 3 bases respectively, with 18 bases between them. Germline CDR1 reads MNHNS; CDR2 reads SASEGT. The length of the CDR3 is 16 residues. The CDR3 nucleotides read TGTGCCAGCAGTGACCTTTGGCAGGACTCAATCTACGAGCAGTACTTC. Protein: CASSDLWQDSIYEQYF.

The rearrangement joins TRBV29-1 to TRBJ2-1, with 12 bases aligning to TRBD2. Losses at the gene ends were 7 bases for V and 10 bases for J; bases not matched to a gene: 11. This CDR3 spans 14 amino acids. Germline-derived CDR1 and CDR2 are SQVTM and ANQGSEA. CDR3 loop: CSGGRLAGDREQFF. DNA for the CDR3: TGCAGCGGGGGCCGACTAGCGGGAGACAGGGAGCAGTTCTTC.

V gene TRBV7-2 combines with J gene TRBJ2-7, with 12 bases aligning to TRBD2. Trimming cost V 5 bases and J 3 bases; bases outside gene matches: 5. Germline values: CDR1 SGHTA, CDR2 FQGNSA. The CDR3 is 15 residues long. Written as DNA, the CDR3 is TGTGCCAGCAGCCCGCGGACTAGCGGGATCTACGAGCAGTACTTC. Amino acids: CASSPRTSGIYEQYF. The full variable domain, with the rest looked up from reference TRBV7-2 and TRBJ2-7, is GAGVSQSPSNKVTEKGKDVELRCDPISGHTALYWYRQSLGQGLEFLIYFQGNSAPDKSGLPSDRFSAERTGGSVSTLTIQRTQQEDSAVYLCASSPRTSGIYEQYFGPGTRLTVT.

This clone was detected once. This chain links TRBV15 with TRBJ1-2; tentative D call: TRBD1 (6 bases). Deletions cut 0 bases from V and 2 bases from J, with 10 bases between. CDR1 is LNHNV and CDR2 is YYDKDF in the germline V gene (reference sequence). The length of the CDR3 is 15 residues. DNA for the CDR3: TGTGCCACCAGCAGAGATCTAGGACAGAACTATGGCTACACCTTC. It encodes CATSRDLGQNYGYTF.

The chain links TRBV4-1 to TRBJ2-3; 10 bases are a match to TRBD2. The germline V gene encodes CDR1 MGHRA and CDR2 YSYEKL. J was trimmed by 3 bases and V by 1 base; bases with no gene match: 10. The CDR3 totals 18 residues. The CDR3 reads CASSQVAGTSVLTDTQYF. DNA for the CDR3: TGCGCCAGCAGCCAAGTAGCCGGGACTAGCGTCTTAACAGATACGCAGTATTTT.

The chain carries TRBV11-2 and TRBJ2-6, with 9 bases that match TRBD2. The CDR3 consists of 18 residues. The junction had 8 bases not matched to a gene; V was cut back by 5 bases and J by 0 bases. Germline lookup yields CDR1 SGHAT and CDR2 FQNNGV. As DNA, the CDR3 is TGTGCCAGCAGCCCCCCCCTAGCGGGGCTCTCTGGGGCCAACGTCCTGACTTTC. Protein: CASSPPLAGLSGANVLTF.

Here the CDR3 reads CATGTGKFALSSYEQYF. CDR3 DNA sequence: TGCGCCACGGGGACAGGGAAGTTTGCCCTTAGCTCCTACGAGCAGTACTTC. The genes are TRBV10-2 and TRBJ2-7, with 9 bases lining up with TRBD1. This CDR3 spans 17 amino acids. Germline lookup yields CDR1 WSHSY and CDR2 SAAADI. The V gene end was trimmed by 10 bases and the J gene end by 0 bases; junction bases not matched to a gene: 16.

The chain recombines TRBV7-9 with TRBJ1-2; the match to TRBD1 covers 7 bases. The CDR3 consists of 15 residues. The V gene's germline CDR1 is SEHNR and CDR2 FQNEAQ (reference sequence). V lost 3 bases, J lost 6 bases, and 10 bases stayed unmatched. The CDR3 here is CASSFTGDQLDGYTF. The DNA for the CDR3 is TGTGCCAGCAGCTTTACAGGGGACCAGTTGGATGGCTACACCTTC.

The chain employs TRBV20-1 and TRBJ2-7; D unclear. Trimming took 7 bases from V and 6 from J, leaving 13 bases between them. CDR3 length: 11 amino acids. The germline V gene encodes CDR1 DFQATT and CDR2 SNEGSKA (reference sequence). CDR3 residues: CSVSFALEQYF. CDR3 nucleotide sequence: TGCAGTGTTTCCTTTGCCCTCGAGCAGTACTTC.

The chain uses TRBV28 and TRBJ2-7, with D possibly matching TRBD1 (6 bases). V dropped 5 bases and J dropped 0 bases, with 11 bases sitting between them. The CDR3 consists of 14 residues. Germline loops: CDR1 MDHEN, CDR2 SYDVKM. CDR3 bases: TGTGCCAGCAGTCGACGGGACATCTCCTACGAGCAGTACTTC. This encodes CASSRRDISYEQYF.

The table lists this clone with a count of one. This chain joins TRBV5-4 and TRBJ2-1, with TRBD1 matching 7 bases. The J segment lost 8 bases and the V segment lost 4 bases, leaving 12 bases of the junction unmatched. Germline V gene data show CDR1 as SGHNT and CDR2 as YYREEE (reference sequence). This CDR3 has 15 amino acids. The CDR3 loop is CASSLSDRINHEQFF. The CDR3 DNA reads TGTGCCAGCAGCCTATCGGACAGGATCAATCATGAGCAGTTCTTC. The variable domain in full, completed from reference TRBV5-4 and TRBJ2-1, reads ETGVTQSPTHLIKTRGQQVTLRCSSQSGHNTVSWYQQALGQGPQFIFQYYREEENGRGNFPPRFSGLQFPNYSSELNVNALELDDSALYLCASSLSDRINHEQFFGPGTRLTVL.

The rearrangement joins TRBV4-3 to TRBJ2-7; 7 nucleotides agree with TRBD1. Trimming at V came to 4 bases and at J to 3 bases, leaving 9 bases not matched to a gene. From germline, CDR1 is LGHNA and CDR2 YSLEER. The CDR3 extends over 15 amino acids. The CDR3 DNA sequence: TGCGCCAGCAGCCGCACCGGGACAGTAGACTACGAGCAGTACTTC. This sequence encodes CASSRTGTVDYEQYF.

This clone has just one count. This rearrangement joins TRBV28 to TRBJ2-2; tentative D call: TRBD1 (6 bases). The CDR3 runs to 15 residues. The germline V gene has CDR1 MDHEN and CDR2 SYDVKM. Trimming stripped 6 bases from V and 7 bases from J, with 18 bases between. CDR3 protein: CASSTSRGVLGELFF. CDR3 nucleotides: TGTGCCAGCAGCACCTCCAGGGGAGTTCTCGGGGAGCTGTTTTTT.